This T cell receptor beta chain is drawn from a study of beta chain features in type 1 diabetes. Findings and caveats of the study: People with Type 1 diabetes carried modestly yet significantly shorter TCRB CDR3s in all four CD4+ subsets.

The whole isolated RNA underwent reverse transcription, so sequencing captured expressed TCRB transcripts. Data came from immunoSEQ multiplex PCR; TCRdb stores just in-frame clones and leaves some out. The repertoire has some 63,000 clones, roughly half of them found once; the top ten carry 0.65% to 0.75%. There are 13 residues in the CDR3. Trimming removed 5 bases from V and 1 base from J, with 8 bases in between. CDR1 LNHDA and CDR2 SQIVND come from the germline V gene (reference sequence). As regards this clone: Antigen specificity is unknown.

The receptor was isolated from a man aged 25-45 years with type 1 diabetes. The sequencing sample was made of central memory CD4+ T cells from blood. The chain links TRBV19 to TRBJ1-1; D is uncertain. CDR3 sequence: CASSFTENTEAFF. The CDR3, as DNA: TGTGCCAGTAGTTTTACAGAGAACACTGAAGCTTTCTTT.